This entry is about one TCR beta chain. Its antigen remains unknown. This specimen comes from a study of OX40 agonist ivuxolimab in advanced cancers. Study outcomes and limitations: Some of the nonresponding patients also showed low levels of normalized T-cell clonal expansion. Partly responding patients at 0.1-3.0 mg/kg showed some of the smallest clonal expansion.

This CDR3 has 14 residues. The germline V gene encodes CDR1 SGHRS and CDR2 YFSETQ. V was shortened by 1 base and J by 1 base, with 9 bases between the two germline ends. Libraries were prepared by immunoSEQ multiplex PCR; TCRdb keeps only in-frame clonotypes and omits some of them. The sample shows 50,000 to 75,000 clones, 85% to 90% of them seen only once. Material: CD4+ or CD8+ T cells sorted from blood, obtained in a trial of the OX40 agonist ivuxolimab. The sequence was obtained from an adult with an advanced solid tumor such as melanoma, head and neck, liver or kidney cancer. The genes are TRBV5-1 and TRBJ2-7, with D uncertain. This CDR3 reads CASSLSADSYEQYF. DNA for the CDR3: TGCGCCAGCAGCTTGTCGGCGGATTCCTACGAGCAGTACTTC.